The 23 T cell receptor beta chains below were found in one sample sequenced in a study of T cell responses to AZD1222 COVID-19 vaccine. Measured with immunoSEQ multiplex PCR; TCRdb has only the in-frame clones, and not every one. Of 150,000 to 180,000 clones detected, 88% appear once; the ten largest clones hold less than 3.5%. The sample was peripheral blood, taken on day 0 of AZD1222 vaccination. These receptors were taken from an adult in good health.

This clone was detected once. The rearrangement uses TRBV5-6 and TRBJ2-1; a possible D gene is TRBD2 (6 bases). This CDR3 contains 14 residues. The V end was cut by 6 bases, the J end by 4 bases, with 14 bases between. CDR1 is SGHDT and CDR2 is YYEEEE in the germline V gene. CDR3 in amino acids: CASTLRAGYNEQFF. DNA of the CDR3: TGTGCCAGCACCCTAAGGGCGGGATACAATGAGCAGTTCTTC.

This clone was seen just once. The rearrangement links TRBV28 to TRBJ1-2; no reliable D call. The V gene lost 6 bases and the J gene lost 1 base, with 21 bases spanning the gap. Germline assignment: CDR1 MDHEN and CDR2 SYDVKM. The CDR3 length is 17 residues. CDR3: CASSPDPKGLFNYGYTF. For the CDR3, the DNA is TGTGCCAGCAGCCCGGACCCTAAAGGCCTTTTTAACTATGGCTACACCTTC.

V and J are TRBV5-1 and TRBJ2-1; 8 positions match TRBD1. The J segment lost 1 base and the V segment lost 2 bases, leaving 2 bases of the junction unmatched. Germline V lookup: CDR1 SGHRS, CDR2 YFSETQ. The CDR3 is 15 residues long. CDR3 nucleotides: TGCGCCAGCAGCTTTCAGGGGGCATCCTACAATGAGCAGTTCTTC. Amino acid sequence: CASSFQGASYNEQFF.

The chain uses TRBV4-1 and TRBJ1-2; D unresolved. Trimming removed 4 bases at V and 3 bases at J, with 12 bases between. Germline V lookup: CDR1 MGHRA, CDR2 YSYEKL. The CDR3 is 14 amino acids. The CDR3 is CASSRGGGDYGYTF. The CDR3 region has the DNA TGCGCCAGCAGCCGGGGAGGTGGAGACTATGGCTACACCTTC.

For this clone: This CDR3 is also generated by other DNA sequences in the sample. The J gene is TRBJ1-5, the V gene TRBV5-6, with D uncertain. The CDR3 is 12 residues long. V was cut by 0 bases and J by 2 bases, with 0 bases left in between. The germline V gene has CDR1 SGHDT and CDR2 YYEEEE. CDR3 in DNA: TGTGCCAGCAGCTTGGGCAATCAGCCCCAGCATTTT. Amino acid sequence: CASSLGNQPQHF.

The genes are TRBV20-1 and TRBJ2-5; no firm D call. V lost 3 bases to trimming and J lost 2 bases, with 16 bases between them. CDR3 length equals 15 residues. Germline V gene lookup returns CDR1 DFQATT and CDR2 SNEGSKA (reference sequence). The CDR3 loop reads CSASPPLVGQETQYF. The CDR3 nucleotides are TGCAGTGCTAGTCCTCCTCTAGTGGGACAAGAGACCCAGTACTTC.

V usage is TRBV6-6 and J usage is TRBJ1-5; D gene unclear. This CDR3 spans 15 amino acids. Trimming pared 4 bases from V and 1 base from J, leaving 11 bases between. Germline CDR1 reads MNHNY; CDR2 reads SVGAGI (reference sequence). In DNA, the CDR3 is TGTGCCAGCAGTTCAGACCAAGCAAGCAATCAGCCCCAGCATTTT. It encodes CASSSDQASNQPQHF.

This clone has a single count. The chain uses TRBV9 and TRBJ2-7, with D perhaps TRBD1 (5 bases). The CDR3 has 14 amino acids. V was trimmed by 3 bases and J by 0 bases, leaving 10 bases between them. Germline CDR1 SGDLS, CDR2 YYNGEE. This CDR3 is CASSARQHSYEQYF. The CDR3 DNA is TGTGCCAGCAGCGCCAGACAGCACTCCTACGAGCAGTACTTC.

This sequence joins TRBV29-1 and TRBJ1-1; D uncertain. Per germline, CDR1 SQVTM and CDR2 ANQGSEA. V was trimmed by 2 bases and J by 0 bases, leaving 10 bases between them. This CDR3 has 14 residues. The CDR3 loop is CSVENPAMNTEAFF. CDR3 bases: TGCAGCGTTGAAAACCCAGCCATGAACACTGAAGCTTTCTTT.

This clone was seen at least ten times. The chain combines TRBV19 with TRBJ1-5, with D uncertain. CDR1 and CDR2 from the germline V gene are LNHDA and SQIVND (reference sequence). V was cut by 3 bases and J by 2 bases, with 8 bases left in between. This CDR3 has 14 amino acids. The CDR3 protein is CASSMVGGNQPQHF. CDR3 nucleotide sequence: TGTGCCAGTAGTATGGTAGGCGGCAATCAGCCCCAGCATTTT. Variable domain in full (rest from reference TRBV19 and TRBJ1-5): DGGITQSPKYLFRKEGQNVTLSCEQNLNHDAMYWYRQDPGQGLRLIYYSQIVNDFQKGDIAEGYSVSREKKESFPLTVTSAQKNPTAFYLCASSMVGGNQPQHFGDGTRLSIL.

The chain couples TRBV10-3 to TRBJ2-7, with 12 bases aligning to TRBD2. The CDR3 contains 16 residues. J lost 6 bases, V lost 1 base, and 7 bases had no gene match. Germline V gene lookup returns CDR1 ENHRY and CDR2 SYGVKD. Here the CDR3 DNA reads TGTGCCATCAGTGAGTTTAGACTAGCGGGGGCCCTCGAGCAGTACTTC. Protein product: CAISEFRLAGALEQYF.

CDR3 region: CASSLGRAYEQYF. The CDR3 coding sequence is TGTGCCAGCAGTTTGGGAAGGGCCTACGAGCAGTACTTC. The V and J genes are TRBV27 and TRBJ2-7; no clear D gene. Germline CDR1 reads MNHEY; CDR2 reads SMNVEV (reference sequence). Trimming stripped 3 bases from V and 2 bases from J, with 8 bases between. The CDR3 sequence is 13 residues long.

V and J are TRBV23-1 and TRBJ2-7; 8 bases fit TRBD1. TRBV23-1 is labeled an ORF, and its function is uncertain. This CDR3 spans 16 amino acids. V was pared by 2 bases and J by 3 bases, with 9 bases of the junction left unmatched. CDR3 coding DNA: TGCGCCAGCAGTCAAAGTCAGGACAGGGAAGTCTACGAGCAGTACTTC. Its translation: CASSQSQDREVYEQYF.

The chain links TRBV2 to TRBJ1-1; tentative D call: TRBD1 (5 bases). V was clipped by 5 bases and J by 4 bases, with 14 bases between them. Germline CDR1 reads SNHLY; CDR2 reads FYNNEI. CDR3 length: 14 residues. The CDR3 spells CASSSRTSGTEAFF. CDR3 nucleotides: TGTGCCAGCAGTAGCCGGACAAGTGGCACTGAAGCTTTCTTT.

The chain uses TRBV6-2 or TRBV6-3 and TRBJ1-2; D unresolved. The CDR3 is 12 residues long. In germline, CDR1 is MNHEY, CDR2 SVGEGT. Trimming removed 4 bases at V and 5 bases at J, with 8 bases between. CDR3 region: CASSSEVYGYTF. The CDR3 bases are TGTGCCAGCAGTTCCGAAGTTTATGGCTACACCTTC.

In the case of this clone: This sample also contains other DNA sequences that code for the same CDR3. CDR3 sequence (DNA): TGTGCCATCAGTGAGTCAGGGGGCAATCAGCCCCAGCATTTT. Its translation: CAISESGGNQPQHF. This chain links TRBV10-3 with TRBJ1-5; perhaps TRBD1 as D (5 bases). The V gene's germline CDR1 is ENHRY and CDR2 SYGVKD. Deletions cut 0 bases from V and 2 bases from J, with 5 bases between. The CDR3 is made up of 14 amino acids.

The chain carries TRBV10-3 and TRBJ1-5; a weak D match, TRBD1 (6 bases). The CDR3 is 15 amino acids. Germline CDR1 ENHRY, CDR2 SYGVKD. V was clipped by 2 bases and J by 7 bases, with 15 bases between them. The CDR3 nucleotides read TGTGCCATCAGTGAGGGAGGGGGGGCAGGACAGCCCCAGCATTTT. The encoded protein is CAISEGGGAGQPQHF.

The chain employs TRBV4-3 and TRBJ1-5; D uncertain. Trimming took 1 base from V and 5 from J, leaving 12 bases between them. Germline V CDR1 and CDR2: LGHNA, YSLEER. This CDR3 region has 15 residues. CDR3 sequence reads: CASSQVGGRDQPQHF. CDR3 coding DNA: TGCGCCAGCAGCCAAGTTGGAGGTAGGGATCAGCCCCAGCATTTT.

The genes are TRBV27 and TRBJ2-1; TRBD2 agrees at 9 bases. There are 14 residues in the CDR3. CDR1 MNHEY and CDR2 SMNVEV come from the germline V gene (reference sequence). Trimming took 6 bases from V and 6 from J; bases not matched to a gene: 6. The DNA of the CDR3 is TGTGCCAGCAGGTTAGCGGGGGCCCGCAATGAGCAGTTCTTC. As protein: CASRLAGARNEQFF.

V gene TRBV7-9 combines with J gene TRBJ1-4, with D unclear. Trimming removed 5 bases from V and 6 bases from J, with 13 bases in between. This CDR3 spans 14 amino acids. CDR1 SEHNR and CDR2 FQNEAQ come from the germline V gene (reference sequence). The CDR3 loop reads CASSAGISDEKLFF. The CDR3, as DNA: TGTGCCAGCAGCGCGGGGATTTCGGATGAAAAACTGTTTTTT.

The gene calls are TRBV19 and TRBJ2-1, with a tentative D call TRBD2 (5 bases). This CDR3 has 13 amino acids. Germline V gene data show CDR1 as LNHDA and CDR2 as SQIVND (reference sequence). The ends were cut back, 5 bases at V and 0 bases at J, with 5 bases in the middle. CDR3 sequence (DNA): TGTGCCAGTAGTGGGAGCTCCTACAATGAGCAGTTCTTC. As protein: CASSGSSYNEQFF. The variable domain in full, with the rest retrieved from reference TRBV19 and TRBJ2-1, is DGGITQSPKYLFRKEGQNVTLSCEQNLNHDAMYWYRQDPGQGLRLIYYSQIVNDFQKGDIAEGYSVSREKKESFPLTVTSAQKNPTAFYLCASSGSSYNEQFFGPGTRLTVL.

This clone was recorded a few times. The V gene is TRBV6-6, the J gene TRBJ2-5, with D hard to call. Germline V gives CDR1 MNHNY, CDR2 SVGAGI (reference sequence). V lost 4 bases to trimming and J lost 5 bases, with 5 bases between them. CDR3 length: 11 amino acids. The DNA for the CDR3 is TGTGCCAGCAGTTCCCCGGAGACCCAGTACTTC. Translated, it gives CASSSPETQYF.

The CDR3 nucleotides read TGCGCCAGCAGGCGGGAGACTAGCGGGGACTACAATGAGCAGTTCTTC. Its protein product is CASRRETSGDYNEQFF. The genes are TRBV4-3 and TRBJ2-1; 11 nucleotides match TRBD2. The germline V gene has CDR1 LGHNA and CDR2 YSLEER. The CDR3 length is 16 residues. Trimming at V came to 6 bases and at J to 3 bases, leaving 7 bases not matched to a gene.